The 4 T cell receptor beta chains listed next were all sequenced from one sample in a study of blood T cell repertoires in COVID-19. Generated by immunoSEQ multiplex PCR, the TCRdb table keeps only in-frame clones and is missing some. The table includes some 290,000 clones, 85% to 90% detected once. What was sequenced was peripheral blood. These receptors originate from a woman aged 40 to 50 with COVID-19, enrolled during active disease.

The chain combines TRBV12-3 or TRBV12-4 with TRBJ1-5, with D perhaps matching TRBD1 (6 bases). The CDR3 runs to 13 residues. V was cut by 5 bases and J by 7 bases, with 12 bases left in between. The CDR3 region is CASSRTGFQPQHF. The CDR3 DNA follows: TGTGCCAGCAGTCGTACAGGGTTCCAGCCCCAGCATTTT.

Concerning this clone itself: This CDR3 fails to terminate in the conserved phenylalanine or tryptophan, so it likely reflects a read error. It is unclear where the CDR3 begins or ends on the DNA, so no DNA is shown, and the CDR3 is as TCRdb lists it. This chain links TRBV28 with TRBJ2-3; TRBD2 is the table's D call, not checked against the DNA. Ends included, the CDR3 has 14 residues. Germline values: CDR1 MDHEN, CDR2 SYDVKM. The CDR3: CASSLSASGRSPAV.

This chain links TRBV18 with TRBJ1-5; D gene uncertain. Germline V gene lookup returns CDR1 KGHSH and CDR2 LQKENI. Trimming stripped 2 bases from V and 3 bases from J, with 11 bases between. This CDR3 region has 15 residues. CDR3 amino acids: CASSPGGQFNQPQHF. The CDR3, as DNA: TGTGCCAGCTCACCAGGCGGCCAGTTCAATCAGCCCCAGCATTTT.

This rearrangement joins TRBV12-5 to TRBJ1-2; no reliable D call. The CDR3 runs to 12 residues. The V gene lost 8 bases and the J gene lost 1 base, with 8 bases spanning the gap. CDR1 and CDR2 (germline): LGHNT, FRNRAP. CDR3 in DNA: TGTGCTAGTACCGAGTTTAACTATGGCTACACCTTC. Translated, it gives CASTEFNYGYTF.